These 17 T cell receptor beta chains share one sample of origin, sequenced in a study of vaccination effects on CD4 cells after COVID-19. Here immunoSEQ multiplex PCR was the method, and the copy in TCRdb shows in-frame clones only, minus some. The table has nearly 35,000 clones, roughly 73% seen once. With the ViraFEST assay, the study expanded antigen-specific CD4+ T cells using viral peptide pools, then sequenced them. The authors isolated CD4+ T cells after around 11 days of culture. Vaccinated recipients, who were negative for nucleocapsid antibodies, had no history of SARS-CoV-2 infection. For these receptors, no antigen is known. This material consisted of CD4+ T cells from PBMCs cultured with HCoV-OC43 spike peptides, taken before COVID-19 vaccination. Indicated subset: HCoV-OC43 spike overlapping peptide pool stimulation. The source is a human donor who received a COVID-19 vaccine.

The chain uses TRBV3-1 (or the pseudogene TRBV3-2) and TRBJ1-6; 8 bases are a match to TRBD1. The CDR3 is made up of 15 amino acids. Trimming removed 1 base from V and 10 bases from J; junction bases left unmatched: 6. The germline V gene has CDR1 LGHDT and CDR2 YNNKEL (reference sequence). The CDR3 nucleotides read TGTGCCAGCAGCCAAGGAACACAGGGGGAATCACCCCTCCACTTT. Translating it yields CASSQGTQGESPLHF.

The sample holds a few counts of this clone. The gene calls are TRBV12-3 or TRBV12-4 and TRBJ2-7; D ambiguous. The CDR3 is 12 residues long. Trimming shortened V by 1 base and J by 1 base, and 2 bases separated the two germline ends. CDR3 amino acids: CASSLVSYEQYF. The CDR3 DNA reads as TGTGCCAGCAGTTTAGTATCCTACGAGCAGTACTTC.

The gene calls are TRBV7-2 and TRBJ2-1; D remains ambiguous. Trimming removed 0 bases at V and 0 bases at J, with 6 bases between. In germline, CDR1 is SGHTA, CDR2 FQGNSA. This CDR3 region has 15 residues. The CDR3 loop is CASSLAGSSYNEQFF. As DNA, the CDR3 is TGTGCCAGCAGCTTAGCGGGTAGCTCCTACAATGAGCAGTTCTTC.

V gene TRBV6-6 combines with J gene TRBJ1-1, with TRBD1 identical over 7 bases. V lost 1 base and J lost 9; bases outside the gene matches: 8. CDR1 is MNHNY and CDR2 is SVGAGI in the germline V gene (reference sequence). The CDR3 consists of 14 residues. As DNA, the CDR3 is TGTGCCAGCAGTTACTTGACAGGGATGGAAAAAGCTTTCTTT. Translated: CASSYLTGMEKAFF.

The CDR3 bases are TGTGCCAGCAGCCAAAGCCCCGGGGGGCGCGGTGAAAAACTGTTTTTT. Translation: CASSQSPGGRGEKLFF. The V call is TRBV5-4, the J call TRBJ1-4; TRBD1 might be the D (6 bases). Germline CDR1 and CDR2: SGHNT and YYREEE (reference sequence). CDR3 length equals 16 residues. Trimming stripped 4 bases from V and 7 bases from J, with 20 bases between.

The V call is TRBV5-5, the J call TRBJ2-7; no clear D. Germline CDR1 SGHKS, CDR2 YYEKEE (reference sequence). This CDR3 comprises 15 residues. V was cut by 0 bases and J by 5 bases, with 15 bases left in between. CDR3 sequence: CASSLAVNPSDEQYF. CDR3 nucleotide sequence: TGTGCCAGCAGCTTGGCTGTTAACCCCTCGGACGAGCAGTACTTC.

The chain is built from TRBV6-4 and TRBJ2-3, with 11 bases identical to TRBD1. CDR3 size: 16 residues. Losses at the gene ends were 0 bases for V and 6 bases for J; bases not matched to a gene: 5. Germline values: CDR1 MRHNA, CDR2 SNTAGT. CDR3 bases: TGTGCCAGCAGTGACTCCTGGACAGGGGGCTCGGATACGCAGTATTTT. Translated, it gives CASSDSWTGGSDTQYF.

The gene calls are TRBV6-5 and TRBJ1-6, with unresolved D. This CDR3 contains 12 residues. V lost 6 bases to trimming and J lost 8 bases, with 8 bases between them. From germline, CDR1 is MNHEY and CDR2 SVGAGI. The CDR3 nucleotides read TGTGCCAGCAGGGAGCGTGATTCACCCCTCCACTTT. Its protein product is CASRERDSPLHF.

This chain connects TRBV30 to TRBJ1-4, with D maybe TRBD1 (6 bases). Trimming shortened V by 4 bases and J by 8 bases, and 14 bases separated the two germline ends. The germline V gene encodes CDR1 GTSNPN and CDR2 SVGIG (reference sequence). The CDR3 loop spans 13 amino acids. The CDR3 nucleotides read TGTGCCTGGATGAGGGGAGGGGGAGAAAAACTGTTTTTT. It encodes CAWMRGGGEKLFF.

V and J are TRBV3-1 (or the pseudogene TRBV3-2) and TRBJ1-1, with 10 nucleotides matching TRBD1. The germline V gene encodes CDR1 LGHDT and CDR2 YNNKEL (reference sequence). This CDR3 comprises 15 residues. The J segment lost 1 base and the V segment lost 4 bases, leaving 3 bases of the junction unmatched. CDR3 amino acids: CASSPRTGGNTEAFF. The CDR3 nucleotides read TGTGCCAGCAGCCCCAGGACAGGGGGGAACACTGAAGCTTTCTTT.

The chain recombines TRBV28 with TRBJ2-5; maybe TRBD1 (5 bases). This CDR3 comprises 14 residues. V was pared by 4 bases and J by 4 bases, with 13 bases between. The V gene's germline CDR1 is MDHEN and CDR2 SYDVKM. Written as DNA, the CDR3 is TGTGCCAGCAGTTCTCCGACAGAAACAGAGACCCAGTACTTC. Protein sequence: CASSSPTETETQYF.

The chain employs TRBV30 and TRBJ2-6; D is possibly TRBD1 or TRBD2 (6 bases each). Germline V gives CDR1 GTSNPN, CDR2 SVGIG (reference sequence). V lost 8 bases to trimming and J lost 1 base, with 21 bases between them. The CDR3 consists of 17 residues. Here the CDR3 reads CASQQGLTSSGANVLTF. Here the CDR3 DNA reads TGTGCCAGCCAACAGGGATTGACTAGTTCTGGGGCCAACGTCCTGACTTTC.

This sequence joins TRBV7-9 and TRBJ1-2; perhaps TRBD1 as D (5 bases). Looked up from germline, CDR1 is SEHNR and CDR2 is FQNEAQ (reference sequence). The length of the CDR3 is 15 residues. The V and J ends lost 4 bases and 8 bases respectively, with 20 bases between them. The CDR3 reads CASSSSDSASLGYTF. The DNA for the CDR3 is TGTGCCAGCAGCTCATCAGACAGCGCCTCCTTAGGCTACACCTTC.

The rearrangement links TRBV2 to TRBJ2-1, with 7 bases identical to TRBD2. V was pared by 1 base and J by 9 bases, with 9 bases of the junction left unmatched. CDR1 and CDR2 (germline): SNHLY, FYNNEI. There are 15 residues in the CDR3. The CDR3 region is CASSEGRIPGGEQFF. CDR3 DNA: TGTGCCAGCAGTGAAGGCAGGATTCCGGGGGGTGAGCAGTTCTTC.

The chain combines TRBV5-6 with TRBJ1-4; 9 nucleotides line up with TRBD1. CDR3 size: 18 residues. Germline CDR1 SGHDT, CDR2 YYEEEE. Germline trimming cut 3 bases from V and 8 bases from J; bases unmatched to any gene: 17. The CDR3 bases are TGTGCCAGCAGCTCCTCCGGGACAGGGTGGGATTTTGCGGAAAAACTGTTTTTT. Its translation: CASSSSGTGWDFAEKLFF.

This clone was counted once. This chain joins TRBV4-1 and TRBJ2-1; perhaps TRBD1 as D (7 bases). Germline lookup yields CDR1 MGHRA and CDR2 YSYEKL. The CDR3 sequence is 17 residues long. The V end was cut by 6 bases, the J end by 6 bases, with 24 bases between. This chain's CDR3 is CASRAILTGRLGNEQFF. The CDR3 coding sequence is TGCGCCAGCAGAGCGATTTTGACAGGGAGGTTAGGCAATGAGCAGTTCTTC.

The V call is TRBV5-4, the J call TRBJ2-7; TRBD1 or TRBD2 may be the D gene (5 bases each). V lost 4 bases and J lost 5, with 13 bases in between. The CDR3 has 13 amino acids. Germline values: CDR1 SGHNT, CDR2 YYREEE (reference sequence). The CDR3, as DNA: TGTGCCAGCAGCCGGACCGGGGACCACGAGCAGTACTTC. Protein: CASSRTGDHEQYF.